This T cell receptor (beta chain) was recorded in a study of blood T cell repertoires in COVID-19. Original handling: Amplifying reference gene primers gave estimates of nucleated cell counts. Method: immunoSEQ multiplex PCR; TCRdb's copy keeps in-frame clones and lacks some. That table is the source of V, J and clone size, and D and trimming were worked out from the DNA. The repertoire holds some 240,000 clones, with 89% as singletons. CDR3 size: 13 residues. V was trimmed by 8 bases and J by 4 bases, leaving 12 bases between them. In germline, CDR1 is MNHEY, CDR2 SMNVEV (reference sequence). The sample taken for sequencing was peripheral blood. The sequence derives from a woman in her thirties or forties who had recovered from COVID-19. The J gene is TRBJ1-3, the V gene TRBV27; D may be TRBD1 (5 bases). The CDR3 spells CASRPQGGNTIYF. CDR3 in DNA: TGTGCCAGCCGTCCCCAGGGAGGAAACACCATATATTTT.